These 30 T cell receptor beta chains originate from one sample sequenced in a study of T cell responses to AZD1222 COVID-19 vaccine. Assay used: immunoSEQ multiplex PCR; TCRdb lists only in-frame clones, some missing. Of 110,000 or so clones listed, approximately 83% are singletons. Source: peripheral blood, taken on day 0 of AZD1222 vaccination. These receptors were obtained from an adult in good health.

V is TRBV19 and J is TRBJ1-5, with TRBD1 as a possible D gene (5 bases). The V end lost 4 bases, the J end lost 3 bases, and 10 bases lay between the germline ends. Germline lookup yields CDR1 LNHDA and CDR2 SQIVND (reference sequence). The CDR3 contains 14 residues. The CDR3 bases are TGTGCCAGTAGTACCCCAGGGTTCAATCAGCCCCAGCATTTT. This sequence encodes CASSTPGFNQPQHF.

The gene calls are TRBV7-6 and TRBJ1-4, with 9 bases matching TRBD1. V dropped 7 bases and J dropped 0; count of bases not matched to a gene: 9. The CDR3 extends over 17 amino acids. Germline lookup yields CDR1 SGHVS and CDR2 FNYEAQ. The CDR3 DNA is TGTGCCAGCACCCTAGACAGGGGGTCTTCAACTAATGAAAAACTGTTTTTT. Protein product: CASTLDRGSSTNEKLFF. Full variable domain (outside the CDR3, taken from reference TRBV7-6 and TRBJ1-4): GAGVSQSPRYKVTKRGQDVALRCDPISGHVSLYWYRQALGQGPEFLTYFNYEAQQDKSGLPNDRFSAERPEGSISTLTIQRTEQRDSAMYRCASTLDRGSSTNEKLFFGSGTQLSVL.

This clone came up once. This sequence joins TRBV7-9 and TRBJ1-1; 7 nucleotides match TRBD1. V lost 1 base and J lost 4; bases outside the gene matches: 6. The CDR3 extends over 15 amino acids. CDR1 and CDR2 from the germline V gene are SEHNR and FQNEAQ (reference sequence). CDR3 sequence: CASSLDSGGSTEAFF. The CDR3, as DNA: TGTGCCAGCAGCTTAGATTCAGGGGGAAGCACTGAAGCTTTCTTT.

The chain has TRBV27 and TRBJ2-7; tentatively, D is TRBD2 (5 bases). The V gene's germline CDR1 is MNHEY and CDR2 SMNVEV (reference sequence). With 1 base removed from V and 3 bases from J, the gap between germline ends came to 7 bases. The CDR3 totals 13 residues. The chain's CDR3 is CASSLYGSYEQYF. DNA of the CDR3: TGTGCCAGCAGTTTATATGGGAGCTACGAGCAGTACTTC.

This chain links TRBV2 with TRBJ2-7, with 8 bases aligning to TRBD1. CDR1 SNHLY and CDR2 FYNNEI come from the germline V gene. This CDR3 spans 15 amino acids. With 0 bases clipped from V and 6 bases from J, the junction kept 7 bases outside the gene matches. CDR3 DNA sequence: TGTGCCAGCAGTGAAGCTCGGACAGGGTCAGCCGAGCAGTACTTC. Its protein product is CASSEARTGSAEQYF.

This chain uses TRBV30 with TRBJ1-1, with D perhaps matching TRBD1 (5 bases). V gave up 0 bases and J gave up 1 base, with 6 bases separating them. CDR1 and CDR2 from the germline V gene are GTSNPN and SVGIG (reference sequence). This CDR3 comprises 13 residues. Here the CDR3 DNA reads TGTGCCTGGAGTGTACAGGCGAACACTGAAGCTTTCTTT. It codes for CAWSVQANTEAFF. The variable domain in full, completed from reference TRBV30 and TRBJ1-1, reads SQTIHQWPATLVQPVGSPLSLECTVEGTSNPNLYWYRQAAGRGLQLLFYSVGIGQISSEVPQNLSASRPQDRQFILSSKKLLLSDSGFYLCAWSVQANTEAFFGQGTRLTVV.

The chain uses TRBV9 and TRBJ2-3, with TRBD1 matching over 7 bases. The CDR3 is 16 residues long. V trimming: 3 bases; J trimming: 2 bases; junction bases outside the gene matches: 9. The germline V gene encodes CDR1 SGDLS and CDR2 YYNGEE. The CDR3 loop is CASSEGTELHTDTQYF. The CDR3 DNA reads TGTGCCAGCAGCGAAGGGACAGAATTACACACAGATACGCAGTATTTT. Complete variable domain (other parts from reference TRBV9 and TRBJ2-3): DSGVTQTPKHLITATGQRVTLRCSPRSGDLSVYWYQQSLDQGLQFLIQYYNGEERAKGNILERFSAQQFPDLHSELNLSSLELGDSALYFCASSEGTELHTDTQYFGPGTRLTVL.

The chain employs TRBV2 and TRBJ2-4, with 7 bases that match TRBD2. V was pared by 4 bases and J by 6 bases, with 3 bases of the junction left unmatched. CDR3 length: 13 amino acids. CDR1 and CDR2 (germline): SNHLY, FYNNEI. The DNA for the CDR3 is TGTGCCAGCAGTGGGGAGGGGCTAAACATTCAGTACTTC. Its translation is CASSGEGLNIQYF.

This sequence joins TRBV5-1 and TRBJ2-7, with 10 bases identical to TRBD1. The J segment lost 7 bases and the V segment lost 3 bases, leaving 4 bases of the junction unmatched. Looked up from germline, CDR1 is SGHRS and CDR2 is YFSETQ. This CDR3 is built from 13 residues. The CDR3 DNA sequence: TGCGCCAGCAGCTATCGGACAGGGGGGGAGCAGTACTTC. Protein product: CASSYRTGGEQYF.

V and J are TRBV4-3 and TRBJ2-7; a possible D gene is TRBD1 (6 bases). From germline, CDR1 is LGHNA and CDR2 YSLEER. The V gene lost 1 base and the J gene lost 5 bases, with 12 bases spanning the gap. This CDR3 contains 14 residues. In DNA, the CDR3 is TGCGCCAGCAGCCAAGTAAGGGGGAGCCACGAGCAGTACTTC. Its protein is CASSQVRGSHEQYF.

In its sample, this clone was seen once. The chain recombines TRBV27 with TRBJ2-2, with TRBD1 matching over 7 bases. Losses at the gene ends were 2 bases for V and 11 bases for J; bases not matched to a gene: 17. The CDR3 is 17 residues long. Per germline, CDR1 MNHEY and CDR2 SMNVEV (reference sequence). The CDR3 bases are TGTGCCAGCAGTTTACCCACCAATGCCCGGGACAGTGCCGAGCTGTTTTTT. This sequence encodes CASSLPTNARDSAELFF.

This chain uses TRBV28 with TRBJ2-7, with 16 bases identical to TRBD2. Germline V gene lookup returns CDR1 MDHEN and CDR2 SYDVKM. The junction had 9 bases not matched to a gene; V was cut back by 8 bases and J by 5 bases. The CDR3 is made up of 16 amino acids. This CDR3 is CASAGTSGGGVDEQYF. In DNA, the CDR3 is TGTGCCAGCGCCGGGACTAGCGGGGGGGGCGTCGACGAGCAGTACTTC.

The CDR3 spells CASSYTGGNQPQHF. In DNA form, the CDR3 reads TGTGCCAGCAGCTATACAGGGGGAAATCAGCCCCAGCATTTT. This chain uses TRBV7-2 with TRBJ1-5; TRBD1 matches at 8 bases. V trimming: 4 bases; J trimming: 4 bases; junction bases outside the gene matches: 3. The V gene's germline CDR1 is SGHTA and CDR2 FQGNSA. The CDR3 loop spans 14 amino acids. The whole variable domain, remainder taken from reference TRBV7-2 and TRBJ1-5, is GAGVSQSPSNKVTEKGKDVELRCDPISGHTALYWYRQSLGQGLEFLIYFQGNSAPDKSGLPSDRFSAERTGGSVSTLTIQRTQQEDSAVYLCASSYTGGNQPQHFGDGTRLSIL.

This chain links TRBV14 with TRBJ1-1, with D possibly TRBD1 on 6 matching bases. The V end was cut by 3 bases, the J end by 1 base, with 12 bases between. The CDR3 contains 15 residues. Germline CDR1 reads SGHDN; CDR2 reads FVKESK. The DNA for the CDR3 is TGTGCCAGCAGCCATAGCGGGGGACAGAACACTGAAGCTTTCTTT. Its translation is CASSHSGGQNTEAFF.

CDR3 sequence: CASSQVGNEQYF. CDR3 bases: TGTGCCAGCAGCCAGGTCGGGAACGAGCAGTACTTC. The rearrangement joins TRBV3-1 (or the pseudogene TRBV3-2) to TRBJ2-7; perhaps TRBD2 as D (5 bases). Germline V gene lookup returns CDR1 LGHDT and CDR2 YNNKEL (reference sequence). The CDR3 spans 12 residues. V shed 3 bases and J shed 5 bases, with 8 bases lying between them.

V gene TRBV15 combines with J gene TRBJ1-3, with D tentatively TRBD1 (5 bases). This CDR3 comprises 16 residues. With 0 bases removed from V and 0 bases from J, the gap between germline ends came to 9 bases. Germline V gene sequence: CDR1 LNHNV, CDR2 YYDKDF (reference sequence). This chain's CDR3 is CATSRDPGSSGNTIYF. CDR3 in DNA: TGTGCCACCAGCAGAGACCCAGGGAGCTCTGGAAACACCATATATTTT.

The gene calls are TRBV5-4 and TRBJ1-4, with TRBD1 matching 8 bases. Per germline, CDR1 SGHNT and CDR2 YYREEE (reference sequence). Germline trimming cut 0 bases from V and 6 bases from J; bases unmatched to any gene: 4. The CDR3 has 15 residues. The DNA of the CDR3 is TGTGCCAGCAGCTTGGGGCCGGGACAGGATGAAAAACTGTTTTTT. Encoded protein: CASSLGPGQDEKLFF.

The V gene is TRBV18, the J gene TRBJ2-5, with D perhaps TRBD1 (6 bases). Trimming shortened V by 3 bases and J by 2 bases, and 10 bases separated the two germline ends. The CDR3 totals 14 residues. Germline V lookup: CDR1 KGHSH, CDR2 LQKENI. CDR3 amino acids: CASSPDRLQETQYF. CDR3 DNA sequence: TGTGCCAGCTCACCGGACAGATTACAAGAGACCCAGTACTTC.

V is TRBV6-2 or TRBV6-3 and J is TRBJ2-7; 8 bases align to TRBD2. CDR1 MNHEY and CDR2 SVGEGT come from the germline V gene. The CDR3 sequence is 13 residues long. The V and J ends lost 2 bases and 9 bases, in that order; junction bases with no gene match: 6. In DNA form, the CDR3 reads TGTGCCAGCAGTTACGCGGGGGGAGGATGGCAGTACTTC. Amino acids: CASSYAGGGWQYF.

The rearrangement joins TRBV12-3 or TRBV12-4 to TRBJ1-1, with no clear D. V lost 3 bases, J lost 0 bases, and 5 bases lay in between. The CDR3 sequence is 13 residues long. CDR3 sequence reads: CASSFGLNTEAFF. The CDR3 DNA reads TGTGCCAGCAGTTTTGGTCTGAACACTGAAGCTTTCTTT.

The chain employs TRBV3-1 (or the pseudogene TRBV3-2) and TRBJ1-2; unclear D gene. Germline V gene data show CDR1 as LGHDT and CDR2 as YNNKEL (reference sequence). The CDR3 totals 14 residues. V was clipped by 3 bases and J by 7 bases, with 15 bases between them. The CDR3 bases are TGTGCCAGCAGCCAGGGAAACGGCTTTGGTGGCTACACCTTC. It yields the protein CASSQGNGFGGYTF.

This rearrangement joins TRBV6-5 to TRBJ2-7; maybe TRBD1 (6 bases). V was pared by 0 bases and J by 3 bases, with 9 bases between. The germline V gene encodes CDR1 MNHEY and CDR2 SVGAGI. The CDR3 totals 14 residues. CDR3 protein: CASSYSGGHYEQYF. The CDR3 coding sequence is TGTGCCAGCAGTTACTCAGGGGGTCACTACGAGCAGTACTTC.

The chain links TRBV7-6 to TRBJ1-6; 11 bases are shared with TRBD1. Trimming removed 4 bases from V and 6 bases from J; junction bases left unmatched: 8. The germline V gene has CDR1 SGHVS and CDR2 FNYEAQ. The CDR3 is made up of 17 amino acids. CDR3 sequence (DNA): TGTGCCAGCAGCTCCGCCGCCGGGACAGGGGGTAATTCACCCCTCCACTTT. It codes for CASSSAAGTGGNSPLHF.

The chain combines TRBV6-2 or TRBV6-3 with TRBJ2-2; TRBD2 is a possible D gene (6 bases). The V end was cut by 5 bases, the J end by 1 base, with 8 bases between. Germline V gene sequence: CDR1 MNHEY, CDR2 SVGEGT. The CDR3 runs to 14 residues. The CDR3, as DNA: TGTGCCAGCAGTGGGGGAGGGAACACCGGGGAGCTGTTTTTT. Amino acids: CASSGGGNTGELFF.

V and J are TRBV25-1 and TRBJ1-5; D ambiguous. This CDR3 spans 14 amino acids. V dropped 10 bases and J dropped 7 bases, with 20 bases sitting between them. Germline lookup yields CDR1 MGHDK and CDR2 SYGVNS. The CDR3: CAILFNGIWQPQHF. The CDR3 DNA follows: TGTGCCATCCTGTTCAATGGGATTTGGCAGCCCCAGCATTTT. Using reference TRBV25-1 and TRBJ1-5 for the parts outside the CDR3, the full variable domain is EADIYQTPRYLVIGTGKKITLECSQTMGHDKMYWYQQDPGMELHLIHYSYGVNSTEKGDLSSESTVSRIRTEHFPLTLESARPSHTSQYLCAILFNGIWQPQHFGDGTRLSIL.

The genes are TRBV28 and TRBJ1-2; D may be TRBD1 (5 bases). V was trimmed by 4 bases and J by 4 bases, leaving 13 bases between them. The CDR3 covers 14 residues. The germline CDR1 and CDR2 sequences are MDHEN and SYDVKM. The CDR3 reads CASSSGNYVYGYTF. CDR3 nucleotides: TGTGCCAGCAGTTCAGGGAATTATGTCTATGGCTACACCTTC.

The chain uses TRBV19 and TRBJ1-5, with D maybe TRBD1 (5 bases). CDR1 and CDR2 (germline): LNHDA, SQIVND (reference sequence). This CDR3 contains 16 residues. The V and J ends lost 6 bases and 7 bases respectively, with 22 bases between them. The CDR3 nucleotides are TGTGCCAGTAGCTACGCCGGGACCGTGGTCCTACAGCCCCAGCATTTT. Translating it yields CASSYAGTVVLQPQHF.

The rearrangement uses TRBV30 and TRBJ1-1; D is possibly TRBD1 (5 bases). The CDR3 totals 13 residues. Germline V gene lookup returns CDR1 GTSNPN and CDR2 SVGIG (reference sequence). V lost 3 bases and J lost 2, with 10 bases in between. Here the CDR3 DNA reads TGTGCCTGGAGCTTGACAGCTAACACTGAAGCTTTCTTT. Translation gives CAWSLTANTEAFF.

The rearrangement uses TRBV30 and TRBJ1-3, with D possibly matching TRBD1 (5 bases). There are 14 residues in the CDR3. Trimming shortened V by 0 bases and J by 4 bases, and 10 bases separated the two germline ends. Germline V gives CDR1 GTSNPN, CDR2 SVGIG (reference sequence). In DNA form, the CDR3 reads TGTGCCTGGAGTGTGGGGAACAGGGGAAACACCATATATTTT. This codes for CAWSVGNRGNTIYF. The full variable domain, completed using reference TRBV30 and TRBJ1-3, is SQTIHQWPATLVQPVGSPLSLECTVEGTSNPNLYWYRQAAGRGLQLLFYSVGIGQISSEVPQNLSASRPQDRQFILSSKKLLLSDSGFYLCAWSVGNRGNTIYFGEGSWLTVV.

J is TRBJ2-2 and V is TRBV24-1; D tentatively fits TRBD1 or TRBD2 (6 bases each). V gave up 11 bases and J gave up 3 bases, with 15 bases separating them. This CDR3 is 14 amino acids long. Germline loops: CDR1 KGHDR, CDR2 SFDVKD. For the CDR3, the DNA is TGTGCCAGTAAAGGGGGGTCGGACACCGGGGAGCTGTTTTTT. This translates into CASKGGSDTGELFF.